Listed below are T cell receptor beta chains from one sample, sequenced in a study of T cell responses to AZD1222 COVID-19 vaccine. The protocol was immunoSEQ multiplex PCR, while the TCRdb copy is restricted to in-frame clones and leaves out a portion. The sample contains roughly 120,000 clones, approximately 90% of which appear only once. Source: peripheral blood, taken 28 days after the second AZD1222 dose. The receptor source for this set is an adult who received the AZD1222 COVID-19 vaccine. CDR3s leave out the opening cysteine and the closing phenylalanine or tryptophan. A D gene is named only where the DNA matches it firmly.

TRBJ1-3,TRBV29-1,NA,SVAYVGNTIY
TRBJ1-5,TRBV18,NA,ASSPGNQPQH
TRBJ2-1,TRBV2,TRBD1,ASSPGQDIYNEQF
TRBJ1-3,TRBV7-3,NA,ASSFQGGNTIY
TRBJ1-1,TRBV5-1,NA,ASSLVRGHLEAF
TRBJ2-7,TRBV5-1,NA,ASSLAARTPYEQY
TRBJ2-7,TRBV5-4,NA,ASSFTGAYEQY
TRBJ1-6,TRBV6-1,NA,ASTIRGSPLH
TRBJ2-2,TRBV16,NA,ASTLTGELF
TRBJ2-3,TRBV5-6,NA,ASSLAGEGTDTQY
TRBJ1-3,TRBV19,TRBD1,ASSYDRVGNTIY
TRBJ2-5,TRBV4-1,TRBD2,ASSARLAGGTETQY